The 11 T cell receptor beta chains below were found in one sample sequenced in a study of CD8+ T cells in alopecia areata. Following extraction, RNA underwent reverse transcription to cDNA, which served as the sequencing template. Sequencing used immunoSEQ multiplex PCR; TCRdb keeps in-frame clones, though not all of them. The table has about 130,000 clones, more than 40% seen once; the top ten hold approximately 18%. Specimen: CD8+ T cells sorted from blood, collected at week 0. These receptors came from a human donor with alopecia areata.

The genes are TRBV5-6 and TRBJ2-7; D could derive from TRBD1 or TRBD2 (6 bases each). In germline, CDR1 is SGHDT, CDR2 YYEEEE. With 4 bases removed from V and 6 bases from J, the gap between germline ends came to 17 bases. The CDR3 covers 14 residues. The CDR3 reads CASSAWDGGLEQYF. In DNA, the CDR3 is TGTGCCAGCAGCGCATGGGACGGGGGCCTCGAGCAGTACTTC.

V gene TRBV29-1 combines with J gene TRBJ2-3, with D unresolved. Trimming cost V 7 bases and J 6 bases, with 2 bases left between them. This CDR3 is 8 amino acids long. Germline CDR1 reads SQVTM; CDR2 reads ANQGSEA. The CDR3 loop is CSGDTQYF. CDR3 bases: TGCAGCGGGGATACGCAGTATTTT.

This chain uses TRBV13 with TRBJ2-7; 7 bases match TRBD1. The CDR3 loop spans 14 amino acids. V was pared by 1 base and J by 3 bases, with 3 bases of the junction left unmatched. CDR1 is PRHDT and CDR2 is FYEKMQ in the germline V gene (reference sequence). CDR3: CASSLEGAFYEQYF. DNA for the CDR3: TGTGCCAGCAGCTTAGAGGGGGCGTTCTACGAGCAGTACTTC.

This clone has a handful of counts. The chain is built from TRBV28 and TRBJ2-7, with 9 bases matching TRBD1. This CDR3 region has 14 residues. V was pared by 3 bases and J by 4 bases, with 4 bases of the junction left unmatched. Germline loops: CDR1 MDHEN, CDR2 SYDVKM. The CDR3 reads CASSLDRGGYEQYF. The DNA of the CDR3 is TGTGCCAGCAGTTTGGACAGGGGAGGTTACGAGCAGTACTTC.

The sample holds a few counts of this clone. CDR3 in amino acids: CASSVSANTGELFF. The DNA for the CDR3 is TGTGCCAGCTCAGTTTCCGCGAACACCGGGGAGCTGTTTTTT. The chain links TRBV7-9 to TRBJ2-2; D uncertain. The CDR3 contains 14 residues. V lost 8 bases to trimming and J lost 0 bases, with 10 bases between them. Germline CDR1 is SEHNR and CDR2 is FQNEAQ (reference sequence).

This clone was recorded only once. The chain has TRBV9 and TRBJ2-7; D is undetermined. The CDR3 is 15 amino acids. V lost 0 bases and J 1 base, leaving 11 bases between the germline ends. Germline values: CDR1 SGDLS, CDR2 YYNGEE. The DNA of the CDR3 is TGTGCCAGCAGCGTAGCTCCGGCAGATTCCTACGAGCAGTACTTC. Amino acid sequence: CASSVAPADSYEQYF.

About this clone: This CDR3 is also generated by other DNA sequences in the sample. The chain recombines TRBV5-6 with TRBJ2-7; 7 positions agree with TRBD1. V dropped 5 bases and J dropped 7; count of bases not matched to a gene: 12. The length of the CDR3 is 14 residues. Per germline, CDR1 SGHDT and CDR2 YYEEEE. In nucleotides, the CDR3 is TGTGCCAGCAGTAGTTACCAGGACAGGCCAGAGCAGTACTTC. It encodes CASSSYQDRPEQYF.

The rearrangement joins TRBV30 to TRBJ1-1; perhaps TRBD1 as D (6 bases). The CDR3 sequence is 16 residues long. Germline CDR1 and CDR2: GTSNPN and SVGIG (reference sequence). Trimming shortened V by 1 base and J by 0 bases, and 15 bases separated the two germline ends. The CDR3 here is CAWSAGRDIMNTEAFF. The CDR3, as DNA: TGTGCCTGGAGTGCCGGCCGGGACATTATGAACACTGAAGCTTTCTTT.

The chain is built from TRBV9 and TRBJ2-5; 7 bases match TRBD1. Germline V gene lookup returns CDR1 SGDLS and CDR2 YYNGEE. Trimming at V came to 0 bases and at J to 4 bases, leaving 9 bases not matched to a gene. This CDR3 is 16 amino acids long. Written as DNA, the CDR3 is TGTGCCAGCAGCGTAGCCATCGGGACAGCTTTAGAGACCCAGTACTTC. This gives the protein CASSVAIGTALETQYF.

This clone has only a few counts. V and J are TRBV7-6 and TRBJ1-1; D remains unclear. V was clipped by 1 base and J by 5 bases, with 8 bases between them. The germline CDR1 and CDR2 sequences are SGHVS and FNYEAQ. This CDR3 is 13 amino acids long. The CDR3 reads CASSLGGDTEAFF. CDR3 DNA: TGTGCCAGCAGCTTAGGAGGCGATACTGAAGCTTTCTTT.

The gene calls are TRBV6-5 and TRBJ2-2; D gene uncertain. The germline CDR1 and CDR2 sequences are MNHEY and SVGAGI. This CDR3 has 13 residues. Trimming cost V 6 bases and J 4 bases, with 9 bases left between them. CDR3 nucleotide sequence: TGTGCCAGCAGCTTTCGTGGCACCGGGGAGCTGTTTTTT. It specifies CASSFRGTGELFF.